This T cell receptor beta chain came from a study of CD8 T cells in Susac syndrome. The V gene lost 10 bases and the J gene lost 3 bases, with 13 bases spanning the gap. The germline V gene has CDR1 LNHDA and CDR2 SQIVND (reference sequence). The CDR3 is 12 amino acids. Negative isolation was used for CD8+ and CD4+ T cells and FACS enrichment for TEMRA cells. Reverse transcription of about 0.5 to 1 ug RNA was performed with random hexamers. TCRdb re-called the immunoSEQ multiplex PCR reads with MiXCR, one entry per CDR3 protein. The sample shows approximately 190,000 distinct CDR3 sequences, nearly 97% of them seen only once.

The sequence was collected from a human donor with Susac syndrome. This chain uses TRBV19 with TRBJ2-7; D is perhaps TRBD1 (6 bases). Sequenced input: CD4+ T cells from PBMCs. The CDR3 spells CATHNRDYEQYF. For the CDR3, the DNA is TGTGCCACTCACAACAGGGACTACGAGCAGTACTTC.